This entry lists 20 T cell receptor beta chains sequenced from one sample in a study of cytomegalovirus exposure and HLA in healthy donors. In the PCR, 60 Vbeta and 13 Jbeta primers were used. Some clones are missing from TCRdb's copy, which holds only in-frame ones; the method was immunoSEQ multiplex PCR. The sample holds 130,000 to 150,000 clones; 80% are singletons and the top ten take around 4.3%. The sample consisted of PBMCs. These receptors were taken from a man aged 40-55 years in good health and CMV-seronegative.

The chain has TRBV15 and TRBJ2-3, with TRBD1 identical over 11 bases. CDR3 length: 18 residues. Germline loops: CDR1 LNHNV, CDR2 YYDKDF (reference sequence). V shed 1 base and J 2 bases; nucleotides not matched to a gene: 8. CDR3 sequence: CATSRVTGTGGSTDTQYF. CDR3 in DNA: TGTGCCACCAGCAGAGTTACCGGGACAGGGGGTTCCACAGATACGCAGTATTTT.

This clone was detected once. The V and J genes are TRBV9 and TRBJ2-7; 9 nucleotides align to TRBD1. The germline V gene has CDR1 SGDLS and CDR2 YYNGEE. The trim removed 3 bases at V and 4 bases at J, leaving 8 bases unmatched. The CDR3 totals 15 residues. The CDR3 sequence: CASSAHGQGTYEQYF. The CDR3 region has the DNA TGTGCCAGCAGCGCCCACGGACAGGGGACATACGAGCAGTACTTC. Supplemented by reference TRBV9 and TRBJ2-7, the full variable domain reads DSGVTQTPKHLITATGQRVTLRCSPRSGDLSVYWYQQSLDQGLQFLIQYYNGEERAKGNILERFSAQQFPDLHSELNLSSLELGDSALYFCASSAHGQGTYEQYFGPGTRLTVT.

The J gene is TRBJ2-5, the V gene TRBV30; 8 bases are a match to TRBD1. The last part of the DNA fits TRBJ2-7 better; the J call may be wrong. Germline-derived CDR1 and CDR2 are GTSNPN and SVGIG (reference sequence). CDR3 length equals 14 residues. CDR3 sequence: CAWRLGQVRYEQYF. The CDR3 DNA reads TGTGCCTGGAGATTGGGACAGGTCCGCTACGAGCAGTACTTC.

The chain employs TRBV21-1 and TRBJ1-6; the table's D call, TRBD1, has no DNA check behind it. TRBV21-1 is deemed a pseudogene. The CDR3 extends over 13 amino acids. This CDR3 reads CASSKEGNSPLHF. The CDR3 coding sequence is TGTGCCAGCAGCAAAGAGGGGAATTCACCCCTCCACTTT.

This chain connects TRBV9 to TRBJ1-2; 10 nucleotides align to TRBD1. J lost 8 bases, V lost 4 bases, and 8 bases had no gene match. The CDR3 is 14 amino acids. Germline V CDR1 and CDR2: SGDLS, YYNGEE. The CDR3 protein is CASSFSGTGVGYTF. The CDR3 coding sequence is TGTGCCAGCAGCTTTTCCGGGACAGGGGTCGGCTACACCTTC.

The chain combines TRBV6-5 with TRBJ2-1; 13 bases agree with TRBD2. After removal of 2 bases from V and 5 bases from J, the junction contained 3 bases not matched to a gene. Germline-derived CDR1 and CDR2 are MNHEY and SVGAGI. CDR3 size: 16 residues. The CDR3 region is CASSYTLAGGDNEQFF. The CDR3 DNA reads as TGTGCCAGCAGTTACACACTAGCGGGGGGGGACAATGAGCAGTTCTTC.

This sequence joins TRBV5-1 and TRBJ1-6, with 10 nucleotides matching TRBD1. The length of the CDR3 is 14 residues. Germline V CDR1 and CDR2: SGHRS, YFSETQ. Trimming at V came to 3 bases and at J to 8 bases, leaving 2 bases not matched to a gene. The CDR3 DNA sequence: TGCGCCAGCAGCTCTGGGACAGGGGATTCACCCCTCCACTTT. The encoded protein is CASSSGTGDSPLHF.

The chain joins TRBV4-1 to TRBJ2-2; weak D call: TRBD2 (5 bases). The CDR3 contains 16 residues. Germline CDR1 and CDR2: MGHRA and YSYEKL. Trimming stripped 6 bases from V and 1 base from J, with 15 bases between. The CDR3 reads CASRGWGERNTGELFF. The CDR3 nucleotides read TGCGCCAGCAGAGGCTGGGGAGAGAGGAACACCGGGGAGCTGTTTTTT.

The V and J genes are TRBV6-1 and TRBJ2-5; 8 positions agree with TRBD1. V trimming: 4 bases; J trimming: 5 bases; junction bases outside the gene matches: 0. The length of the CDR3 is 12 residues. Germline CDR1 reads MNHNS; CDR2 reads SASEGT. The CDR3 DNA reads TGTGCCAGCAGTGGACAGGGGGAGACCCAGTACTTC. Translating it yields CASSGQGETQYF.

The V gene is TRBV19, the J gene TRBJ1-5; 8 bases agree with TRBD1. Germline lookup yields CDR1 LNHDA and CDR2 SQIVND (reference sequence). J was trimmed by 7 bases and V by 5 bases; bases with no gene match: 7. This CDR3 is 14 amino acids long. CDR3 in amino acids: CASSQTGGTQPQHF. As DNA, the CDR3 is TGTGCCAGTAGTCAAACAGGGGGGACCCAGCCCCAGCATTTT.

V and J are TRBV28 and TRBJ2-7; 8 nucleotides agree with TRBD1. This CDR3 region has 12 residues. Trimming cost V 7 bases and J 8 bases; bases outside gene matches: 7. Germline V CDR1 and CDR2: MDHEN, SYDVKM. CDR3 in amino acids: CASTLGQGQQYF. In nucleotides, the CDR3 is TGTGCCAGCACCCTCGGACAGGGCCAGCAGTACTTC.

V usage is TRBV6-5 and J usage is TRBJ1-2, with TRBD1 matching over 7 bases. Germline assignment: CDR1 MNHEY and CDR2 SVGAGI. The junction had 11 bases not matched to a gene; V was cut back by 6 bases and J by 7 bases. CDR3 length: 14 residues. CDR3 sequence (DNA): TGTGCCAGCAGCCTCGGTACAGGGGCGGGTGGCTACACCTTC. Protein sequence: CASSLGTGAGGYTF.

DNA for the CDR3: TGTGCCTGCCCCCTAGCGGGGCCTCAAGGGCAGTTCTTC. The encoded protein is CACPLAGPQGQFF. The chain carries TRBV30 and TRBJ2-1; 9 bases are shared with TRBD2. This CDR3 contains 13 residues. The germline V gene has CDR1 GTSNPN and CDR2 SVGIG (reference sequence). V lost 6 bases, J lost 12 bases, and 12 bases stayed unmatched.

The chain combines TRBV27 with TRBJ2-3, with D perhaps matching TRBD2 (6 bases). Germline loops: CDR1 MNHEY, CDR2 SMNVEV (reference sequence). This CDR3 contains 15 residues. V was shortened by 2 bases and J by 1 base, with 10 bases between the two germline ends. The CDR3 reads CASSLISGRTDTQYF. DNA for the CDR3: TGTGCCAGCAGTTTAATAAGCGGGCGCACAGATACGCAGTATTTT.

The chain recombines TRBV6-5 with TRBJ2-5; 8 bases match TRBD1. Germline assignment: CDR1 MNHEY and CDR2 SVGAGI. Trimming removed 2 bases from V and 4 bases from J; junction bases left unmatched: 3. CDR3 length: 14 residues. This CDR3 is CASSYRDRLETQYF. DNA for the CDR3: TGTGCCAGCAGTTACAGGGACAGGCTAGAGACCCAGTACTTC.

In nucleotides, the CDR3 is TGTGCCAGCAGCGTGGCAGGTTCCTACAATGAGCAGTTCTTC. Translated: CASSVAGSYNEQFF. This rearrangement joins TRBV9 to TRBJ2-1; D is uncertain. This CDR3 is 14 amino acids long. Germline V lookup: CDR1 SGDLS, CDR2 YYNGEE. V gave up 2 bases and J gave up 1 base, with 7 bases separating them.

J is TRBJ1-1 and V is TRBV28, with a weak D call TRBD1 (6 bases). This CDR3 is built from 16 residues. The V gene lost 2 bases and the J gene lost 6 bases, with 19 bases spanning the gap. Germline CDR1 reads MDHEN; CDR2 reads SYDVKM. CDR3 nucleotide sequence: TGTGCCAGCAGTTTAGCTGGGGGCCCGATTGGGGCTGAAGCTTTCTTT. Its translation is CASSLAGGPIGAEAFF.

The chain recombines TRBV6-1 with TRBJ1-2, with TRBD1 as a possible D gene (5 bases). The germline CDR1 and CDR2 sequences are MNHNS and SASEGT. Trimming cost V 3 bases and J 4 bases, with 9 bases left between them. The CDR3 spans 13 residues. The CDR3 coding sequence is TGTGCCAGCAGTGATCAGGGCGCCTATGGCTACACCTTC. It encodes CASSDQGAYGYTF.

A word on this clone: One end of the junction fails to match germline, which may point to a read error. The rearrangement links TRBV7-2 to TRBJ1-1; tentatively, D is TRBD1 (5 bases). This CDR3 has 15 amino acids. In germline, CDR1 is SGHTA, CDR2 FQGNSA. The CDR3 nucleotides read TGTGCCAGCAGCCCACAGGTACGAACCGGCACTGAAGCTATCTTT. Translation gives CASSPQVRTGTEAIF.

The chain is built from TRBV29-1 and TRBJ1-2; TRBD1 aligns across 7 bases. This CDR3 contains 15 residues. CDR1 SQVTM and CDR2 ANQGSEA come from the germline V gene. V trimming: 6 bases; J trimming: 4 bases; junction bases outside the gene matches: 14. The CDR3 here is CSVQGGRGASYGYTF. CDR3 DNA: TGCAGCGTCCAGGGGGGCAGGGGGGCATCCTATGGCTACACCTTC.